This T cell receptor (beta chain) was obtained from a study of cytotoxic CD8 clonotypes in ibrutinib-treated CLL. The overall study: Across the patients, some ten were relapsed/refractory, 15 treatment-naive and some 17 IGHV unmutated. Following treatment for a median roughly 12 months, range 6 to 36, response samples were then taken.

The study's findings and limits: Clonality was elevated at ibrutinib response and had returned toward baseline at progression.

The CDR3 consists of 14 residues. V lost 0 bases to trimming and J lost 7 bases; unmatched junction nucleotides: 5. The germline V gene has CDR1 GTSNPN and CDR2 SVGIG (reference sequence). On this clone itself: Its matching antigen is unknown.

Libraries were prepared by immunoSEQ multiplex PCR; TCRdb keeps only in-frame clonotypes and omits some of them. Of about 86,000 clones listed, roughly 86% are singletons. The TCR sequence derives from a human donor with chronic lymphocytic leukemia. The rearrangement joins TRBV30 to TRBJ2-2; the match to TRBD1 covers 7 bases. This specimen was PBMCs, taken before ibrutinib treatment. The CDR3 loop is CAWSVQGGGGELFF. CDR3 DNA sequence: TGTGCCTGGAGTGTACAAGGGGGCGGCGGGGAGCTGTTTTTT.